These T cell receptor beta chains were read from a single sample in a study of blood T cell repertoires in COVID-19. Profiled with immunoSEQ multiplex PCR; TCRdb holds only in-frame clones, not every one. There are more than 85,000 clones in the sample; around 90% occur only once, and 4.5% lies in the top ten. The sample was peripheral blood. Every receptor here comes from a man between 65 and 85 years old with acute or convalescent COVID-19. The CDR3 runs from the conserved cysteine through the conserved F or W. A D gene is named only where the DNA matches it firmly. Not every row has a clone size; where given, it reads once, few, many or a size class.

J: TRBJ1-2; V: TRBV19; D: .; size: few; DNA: TGTGCCAGTACCACTTTACGGGAATCGACGGGTAACTATGGCTACACCTTC; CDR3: CASTTLRESTGNYGYTF
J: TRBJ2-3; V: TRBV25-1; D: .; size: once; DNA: TGTGCCAGCAGTCCACAGTTATTTACAGGGCCCGATACGCAGTATTTT; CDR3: CASSPQLFTGPDTQYF
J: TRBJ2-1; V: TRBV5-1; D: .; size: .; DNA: TGCGCCAGCAGCTTGAACGAGGGCTACAATGAGCAGTTCTTC; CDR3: CASSLNEGYNEQFF
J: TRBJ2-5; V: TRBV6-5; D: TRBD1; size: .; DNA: TGTGCCAGCAGAACAGGGGGCGCGAAGACCCAGTACTTC; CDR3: CASRTGGAKTQYF
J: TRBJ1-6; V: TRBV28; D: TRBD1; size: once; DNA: TGTGCCGCCGGGACAGGCCCTTATAATTCACCCCTCCACTTT; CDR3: CAAGTGPYNSPLHF
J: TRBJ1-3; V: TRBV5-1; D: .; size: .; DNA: TGCGCCAGCTCCCCCCAAGGGGCTGGAAACACCATATATTTT; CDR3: CASSPQGAGNTIYF
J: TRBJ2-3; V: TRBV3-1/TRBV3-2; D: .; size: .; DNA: TGTGCCAGCAGCCCGCGGACTGTACAAGGCACAGATACGCAGTATTTT; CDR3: CASSPRTVQGTDTQYF
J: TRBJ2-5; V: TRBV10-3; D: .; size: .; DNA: TGTGCCATCAGCGGGGGGCAGGGGCGAACCCAAGAGACCCAGTACTTC; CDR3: CAISGGQGRTQETQYF
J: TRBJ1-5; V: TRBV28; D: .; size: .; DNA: TGTGCCAGCAGTTTAAAAGCAGGGCGTGGTGGCAATCAGCCCCAGCATTTT; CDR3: CASSLKAGRGGNQPQHF
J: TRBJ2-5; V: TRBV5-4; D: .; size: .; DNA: TGTGCCAGCAGCTCTAGCCAAGAGACCCAGTACTTC; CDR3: CASSSSQETQYF
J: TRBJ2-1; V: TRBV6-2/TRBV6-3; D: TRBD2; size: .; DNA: TGTGCCAGCAGTTACAGGACTAGCGGGTTGAATGAGCAGTTCTTC; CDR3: CASSYRTSGLNEQFF
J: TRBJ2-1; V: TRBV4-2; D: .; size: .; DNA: TGTGCCAGCAGCCAAGATTTTGGGAGCGTGCAGTTCTTC; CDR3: CASSQDFGSVQFF
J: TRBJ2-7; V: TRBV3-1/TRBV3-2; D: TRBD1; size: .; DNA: TGTGCCAGCAGCCAGGACAGGGCCTACGAGCAGTACTTC; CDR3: CASSQDRAYEQYF
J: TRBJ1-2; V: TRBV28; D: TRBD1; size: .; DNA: TGTGCCAGCAGCCCAGGACAGGGAAGGCCGTATGGCTACACCTTC; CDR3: CASSPGQGRPYGYTF
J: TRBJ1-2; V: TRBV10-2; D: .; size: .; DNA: TGCGCCAGCAGTGACGTTTCAGGTCCAAATGGCTACACCTTC; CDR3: CASSDVSGPNGYTF
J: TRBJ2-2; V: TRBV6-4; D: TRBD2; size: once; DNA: TGTGCCAGCAGTGAGGGGGGGGGCACCGGGGAGCTGTTTTTT; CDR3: CASSEGGGTGELFF
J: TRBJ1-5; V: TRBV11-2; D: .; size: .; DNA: TGTGCCAGCAGCTTAGAGAGAGGTCAGCCCCAGCATTTT; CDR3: CASSLERGQPQHF
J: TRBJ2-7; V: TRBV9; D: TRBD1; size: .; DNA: TGTGCCAGCAGCTTCCAACAGGGGGTTAGGTACGAGCAGTACTTC; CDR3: CASSFQQGVRYEQYF
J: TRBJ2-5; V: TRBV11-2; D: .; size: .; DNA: TGTGCCAGCAGCTTTCAAGGCAGGGAGGAAGAGACCCAGTACTTC; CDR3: CASSFQGREEETQYF
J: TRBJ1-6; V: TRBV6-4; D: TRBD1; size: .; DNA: TGTGCCAGCAGTGGGACAGGAGATTCACCCCTCCACTTT; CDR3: CASSGTGDSPLHF
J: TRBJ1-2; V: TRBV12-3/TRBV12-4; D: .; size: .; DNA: TGTGCCAGCAGGAGGACAAGTGAGGGCTACACCTTC; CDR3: CASRRTSEGYTF
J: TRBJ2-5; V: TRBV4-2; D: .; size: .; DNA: TGTGCCAGCAGCCAAGGGGGGGAGGAGGAGACCCAGTACTTC; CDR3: CASSQGGEEETQYF
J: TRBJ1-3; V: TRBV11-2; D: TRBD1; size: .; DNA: TGTGCCAGCAGCTTGTCACAGGGGCTGGGGGACACCATATATTTT; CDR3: CASSLSQGLGDTIYF
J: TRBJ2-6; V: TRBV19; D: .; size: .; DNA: TGTGCCAGTAGTATCCTAGCTGTCGCAGGGGCCAACGTCCTGACTTTC; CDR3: CASSILAVAGANVLTF
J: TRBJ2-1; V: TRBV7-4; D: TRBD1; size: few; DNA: TGTGCCAGCAGCTTAGAATTAGGACAGGGGGCCTACAATGAGCAGTTCTTC; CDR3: CASSLELGQGAYNEQFF
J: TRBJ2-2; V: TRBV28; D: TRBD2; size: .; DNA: TGTGCCTTGGGGGAGGGTAGCACCGGGGAGCTGTTTTTT; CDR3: CALGEGSTGELFF